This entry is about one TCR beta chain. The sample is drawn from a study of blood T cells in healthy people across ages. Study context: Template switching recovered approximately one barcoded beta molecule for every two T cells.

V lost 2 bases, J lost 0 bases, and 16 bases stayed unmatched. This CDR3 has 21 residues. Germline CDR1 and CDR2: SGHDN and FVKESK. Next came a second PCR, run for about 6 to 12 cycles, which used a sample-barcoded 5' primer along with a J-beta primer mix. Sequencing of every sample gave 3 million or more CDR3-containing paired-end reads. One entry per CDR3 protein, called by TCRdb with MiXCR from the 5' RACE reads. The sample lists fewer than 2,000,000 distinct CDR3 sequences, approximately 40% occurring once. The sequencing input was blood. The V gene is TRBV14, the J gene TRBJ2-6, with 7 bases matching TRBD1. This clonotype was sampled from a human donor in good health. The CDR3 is CASSQFASGTDIISGANVLTF. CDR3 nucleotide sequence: TGTGCCAGCAGCCAATTCGCCTCAGGGACAGATATTATCTCTGGGGCCAACGTCCTGACTTTC.